This TCR beta chain stems from a study of blood T cell repertoires in COVID-19. For the study at large: There were acute and convalescent COVID-19 samples, and they came from the United States, Italy and Spain. In each case, the material was cDNA or gDNA derived from T cells, B-cell-depleted T cells, or PBMCs.

The CDR3 has 14 amino acids. The J segment lost 5 bases and the V segment lost 5 bases, leaving 6 bases of the junction unmatched. Germline lookup yields CDR1 WSHSY and CDR2 SAAADI. Here immunoSEQ multiplex PCR was the method, and the copy in TCRdb shows in-frame clones only, minus some. The profile shows over 55,000 clones, 82% of them singletons. V is TRBV10-2 and J is TRBJ2-5, with 9 bases fitting TRBD2. This receptor was taken from a woman older than 75 with acute or convalescent COVID-19. The sequenced sample consisted of peripheral blood. CDR3 coding DNA: TGCGCCAGCAGTTCGACTAGCGGCGCGGAGACCCAGTACTTC. Translated, it gives CASSSTSGAETQYF.